This T cell receptor beta chain was found in a study of T cell responses to AZD1222 COVID-19 vaccine. Study-wide context: Timing groups of about 4 and about 12 weeks for second doses were pooled. Broader study findings: The repertoires were collected only after the peak T cell response. Clonal diversity was possibly underestimated; the donors were predominantly white British and more often female. Seropositive at baseline were only 5 to 7 AZD1222 recipients.

CDR1 is MNHEY, CDR2 SMNVEV, per germline (reference sequence). V lost 7 bases and J lost 7, with 8 bases in between. This CDR3 has 12 residues. Sequenced by immunoSEQ multiplex PCR; TCRdb stores in-frame clones only, minus some. The data contain some 90,000 clones, about 86% of them singletons. On this clone: Its antigen is unidentified.

The chain carries TRBV27 and TRBJ1-6; D may be TRBD1 (6 bases). This clonotype was sampled from an adult in good health. This sample comprised peripheral blood, obtained on day 0 of AZD1222 vaccination. This CDR3 reads CASTDRNSPLHF. CDR3 nucleotides: TGTGCCAGCACGGACAGAAATTCACCCCTCCACTTT.